These 28 T cell receptor beta chains came from one sample sequenced in a study of Ad26.COV2.S vaccination and SARS-CoV-2 variants. The repertoire was sequenced with immunoSEQ multiplex PCR; TCRdb's copy has only in-frame clones and lacks some. Of roughly 450,000 clones listed, 90% are singletons. Treatment specified: around 19 received Ad26.COV2.S at low or high dose, single or two shots; 5 received placebo; per-sample allocation not given. On day 63 after the first injection, vaccine and placebo recipients gave samples. The sequenced sample was peripheral blood, obtained in a trial of Ad26.COV2.S vaccine versus placebo. The receptors were gathered from a person aged 18-60 years who received the Ad26.COV2.S COVID-19 vaccine or a placebo.

The sample holds one count of this clone. V and J are TRBV4-1 and TRBJ2-7, with 12 nucleotides matching TRBD2. This CDR3 has 17 residues. Germline V gene lookup returns CDR1 MGHRA and CDR2 YSYEKL. The J segment lost 7 bases and the V segment lost 4 bases, leaving 14 bases of the junction unmatched. CDR3 in DNA: TGCGCCAGCAGCCCCCCAGGGCTAGCGGGAGGGGACCTAGAGCAGTACTTC. Protein sequence: CASSPPGLAGGDLEQYF.

The V and J genes are TRBV6-2 or TRBV6-3 and TRBJ2-7; D not certain. V gave up 4 bases and J gave up 0 bases, with 13 bases separating them. This CDR3 has 15 amino acids. Germline lookup yields CDR1 MNHEY and CDR2 SVGEGT. The CDR3 DNA reads as TGTGCCAGCAGTTCTCCCCCCTTGGGCTCCTACGAGCAGTACTTC. Residues: CASSSPPLGSYEQYF.

The V call is TRBV11-3, the J call TRBJ2-3, with TRBD2 identical over 13 bases. CDR3 length: 19 residues. Per germline, CDR1 SGHNT and CDR2 YENEEA. Germline trimming cut 2 bases from V and 6 bases from J; bases unmatched to any gene: 14. The CDR3: CASSLCSVPLGLAGDTQYF. The DNA for the CDR3 is TGTGCCAGCAGCTTATGTTCTGTTCCTCTGGGACTAGCGGGGGATACGCAGTATTTT.

V is TRBV7-3 and J is TRBJ2-1; D not resolved. Germline-derived CDR1 and CDR2 are SGHTA and FQGTGA. The V gene lost 4 bases and the J gene lost 6 bases, with 16 bases spanning the gap. The CDR3 is 15 amino acids. This chain's CDR3 is CASSSLIAGPNEQFF. Here the CDR3 DNA reads TGTGCCAGCAGCTCCTTGATCGCAGGCCCCAATGAGCAGTTCTTC.

V and J are TRBV9 and TRBJ2-5; perhaps D is TRBD1 or TRBD2 (6 bases each). The CDR3 is 14 residues long. Germline CDR1 is SGDLS and CDR2 is YYNGEE. Trimming took off 4 bases at V and 3 bases at J, with 13 bases between the two ends. CDR3 sequence (DNA): TGTGCCAGCAGCCCCCTGGGGGGCGAAGAGACCCAGTACTTC. The encoded protein is CASSPLGGEETQYF.

The rearrangement joins TRBV19 to TRBJ2-3; tentative D call: TRBD2 (6 bases). V was clipped by 2 bases and J by 2 bases, with 14 bases between them. In germline, CDR1 is LNHDA, CDR2 SQIVND (reference sequence). The CDR3 runs 16 residues. The CDR3 coding sequence is TGTGCCAGTAGTATACTGGCGGGGCCCCTCACAGATACGCAGTATTTT. Protein product: CASSILAGPLTDTQYF.

CDR3 nucleotide sequence: TGTGCCAGCTCACCATTTTTAGGGACAGGGGACTATGGCTACACCTTC. Residues: CASSPFLGTGDYGYTF. J is TRBJ1-2 and V is TRBV18; the match to TRBD1 covers 10 bases. Looked up from germline, CDR1 is KGHSH and CDR2 is LQKENI. V lost 2 bases to trimming and J lost 3 bases; unmatched junction nucleotides: 6. The CDR3 is 16 amino acids.

This clone was seen a single time. This same CDR3 is encoded by further DNA sequences in the sample. The rearrangement uses TRBV29-1 and TRBJ2-7; 7 nucleotides agree with TRBD1. This CDR3 spans 11 amino acids. With 6 bases clipped from V and 2 bases from J, the junction kept 1 base outside the gene matches. Germline lookup yields CDR1 SQVTM and CDR2 ANQGSEA. The CDR3 nucleotides are TGCAGCGTGGGGACAGCCTACGAGCAGTACTTC. The encoded protein is CSVGTAYEQYF.

J is TRBJ2-7 and V is TRBV10-3; unclear D gene. The CDR3 totals 15 residues. The germline V gene encodes CDR1 ENHRY and CDR2 SYGVKD. V was trimmed by 0 bases and J by 9 bases, leaving 18 bases between them. The CDR3 DNA reads as TGTGCCATCAGTGAGTCGGGCGCCCCCCTTTACCGGCAGTACTTC. This gives the protein CAISESGAPLYRQYF.

CDR3 region: CAWSLGAREQYF. CDR3 nucleotide sequence: TGTGCCTGGTCCCTTGGCGCTCGCGAGCAGTACTTC. This chain uses TRBV30 with TRBJ2-7, with D unresolved. Germline loops: CDR1 GTSNPN, CDR2 SVGIG (reference sequence). Trimming left V 5 bases short and J 6 bases short, with 14 bases between. The CDR3 has 12 residues.

The chain carries TRBV6-5 and TRBJ2-7; D unresolved. Germline V gene sequence: CDR1 MNHEY, CDR2 SVGAGI. The CDR3 is 12 residues long. Trimming pared 6 bases from V and 1 base from J, leaving 7 bases between. In DNA form, the CDR3 reads TGTGCCAGCAGGACAACATCCTACGAGCAGTACTTC. It is translated as CASRTTSYEQYF.

J is TRBJ2-1 and V is TRBV27; 7 bases fit TRBD1. Germline lookup yields CDR1 MNHEY and CDR2 SMNVEV (reference sequence). This CDR3 has 13 residues. The ends lost 6 bases at V and 5 bases at J; junction bases unmatched: 4. The DNA of the CDR3 is TGTGCCAGCAGCCACGGGACAGACAATGAGCAGTTCTTC. It specifies CASSHGTDNEQFF.

The chain couples TRBV7-8 to TRBJ1-4; D may be TRBD1 (6 bases). CDR1 and CDR2 from the germline V gene are SGHVS and FQNEAQ. V shed 1 base and J shed 5 bases, with 14 bases lying between them. The CDR3 extends over 16 amino acids. This CDR3 reads CASSLVGAGLNEKLFF. CDR3 nucleotide sequence: TGTGCCAGCAGCTTAGTGGGGGCAGGCTTAAATGAAAAACTGTTTTTT. Full variable domain (missing parts from reference TRBV7-8 and TRBJ1-4): GAGVSQSPRYKVAKRGQDVALRCDPISGHVSLFWYQQALGQGPEFLTYFQNEAQLDKSGLPSDRFFAERPEGSVSTLKIQRTQQEDSAVYLCASSLVGAGLNEKLFFGSGTQLSVL.

This chain links TRBV7-8 with TRBJ1-4; D perhaps matches TRBD1 (5 bases). The CDR3 has 14 amino acids. V was trimmed by 5 bases and J by 6 bases, leaving 13 bases between them. The germline gives CDR1 SGHVS, CDR2 FQNEAQ. The CDR3, as DNA: TGTGCCAGCAGCGCCGGGACCTGGGATGAAAAACTGTTTTTT. Amino acid sequence: CASSAGTWDEKLFF.

V is TRBV4-1 and J is TRBJ1-2, with D maybe TRBD1 (6 bases). Trimming stripped 6 bases from V and 6 bases from J, with 11 bases between. Germline loops: CDR1 MGHRA, CDR2 YSYEKL. CDR3 length equals 12 residues. CDR3 sequence reads: CASRGQSHGYTF. In DNA, the CDR3 is TGCGCCAGCAGAGGACAGAGTCATGGCTACACCTTC.

The rearrangement uses TRBV9 and TRBJ2-5, with D uncertain. The CDR3 has 14 residues. V lost 0 bases to trimming and J lost 2 bases, with 8 bases between them. The germline V gene has CDR1 SGDLS and CDR2 YYNGEE. CDR3 protein: CASSVGVGQETQYF. CDR3 nucleotides: TGTGCCAGCAGCGTAGGGGTAGGGCAAGAGACCCAGTACTTC.

V gene TRBV19 combines with J gene TRBJ2-1; D might be TRBD1 (6 bases). The CDR3 runs 18 residues. Germline lookup yields CDR1 LNHDA and CDR2 SQIVND (reference sequence). Trimming left V 1 base short and J 5 bases short, with 21 bases between. Here the CDR3 reads CASSIAVRGPPTDNEQFF. Written as DNA, the CDR3 is TGTGCCAGTAGTATAGCGGTCAGGGGCCCGCCGACCGACAATGAGCAGTTCTTC.

This clone has just one count. The chain has TRBV5-4 and TRBJ1-6; 7 bases line up with TRBD1. The junction had 3 bases not matched to a gene; V was cut back by 4 bases and J by 8 bases. Germline CDR1 is SGHNT and CDR2 is YYREEE (reference sequence). The CDR3 sequence is 13 residues long. The CDR3 region is CASSPDRDSPLHF. The CDR3 bases are TGTGCCAGCAGCCCTGACAGGGATTCACCCCTCCACTTT.

This sequence joins TRBV4-2 and TRBJ2-2; D may be TRBD2 (5 bases). The V gene lost 4 bases and the J gene lost 0 bases, with 15 bases spanning the gap. The CDR3 has 17 amino acids. Germline CDR1 is LGHNA and CDR2 is YNFKEQ. CDR3 protein: CASSPYELGSNTGELFF. CDR3 DNA sequence: TGTGCCAGCAGCCCCTATGAACTAGGCTCGAACACCGGGGAGCTGTTTTTT.

This chain connects TRBV5-5 to TRBJ2-3; D gene unclear. The CDR3 extends over 14 amino acids. From germline, CDR1 is SGHKS and CDR2 YYEKEE (reference sequence). Trimming left V 0 bases short and J 0 bases short, with 5 bases between. The CDR3: CASSLDPSTDTQYF. The CDR3 nucleotides are TGTGCCAGCAGCTTGGATCCCAGCACAGATACGCAGTATTTT.

This clone was counted ten times or more. The V and J genes are TRBV2 and TRBJ1-6, with D unclear. Per the germline V gene, CDR1 is SNHLY and CDR2 is FYNNEI. CDR3 size: 14 residues. Trimming removed 4 bases from V and 8 bases from J, with 12 bases in between. CDR3 sequence (DNA): TGTGCCAGCAGTGTACCCAGGTGGGATTCACCCCTCCACTTT. It codes for CASSVPRWDSPLHF.

The V gene is TRBV29-1, the J gene TRBJ2-7; weak D call: TRBD2 (7 bases). Per the germline V gene, CDR1 is SQVTM and CDR2 is ANQGSEA. The CDR3 loop spans 15 amino acids. Trimming shortened V by 3 bases and J by 0 bases, and 15 bases separated the two germline ends. The CDR3 coding sequence is TGCAGCGTTGAGGGGGGGGCGCATCCCTCCTACGAGCAGTACTTC. Translating it yields CSVEGGAHPSYEQYF.

V gene TRBV11-2 combines with J gene TRBJ1-6; 10 nucleotides agree with TRBD1. CDR1 and CDR2 from the germline V gene are SGHAT and FQNNGV. With V trimmed by 1 base and J by 9 bases, 3 bases remained unmatched. The CDR3 contains 15 residues. The CDR3 here is CASSLVGTGASPLHF. The CDR3 region has the DNA TGTGCCAGCAGCTTAGTGGGGACAGGGGCTTCACCCCTCCACTTT.

The rearrangement joins TRBV7-3 to TRBJ2-2, with D maybe TRBD2 (6 bases). In germline, CDR1 is SGHTA, CDR2 FQGTGA. This CDR3 has 16 amino acids. V was shortened by 5 bases and J by 0 bases, with 13 bases between the two germline ends. CDR3 in amino acids: CASSPRGAANTGELFF. Here the CDR3 DNA reads TGTGCCAGCAGCCCGCGGGGAGCGGCGAACACCGGGGAGCTGTTTTTT.

V usage is TRBV9 and J usage is TRBJ2-7, with D maybe TRBD1 (9 bases). The CDR3 covers 22 residues. Germline lookup yields CDR1 SGDLS and CDR2 YYNGEE. Trimming left V 0 bases short and J 5 bases short, with 36 bases between. CDR3 region: CASSVGEGGQGKLAGNVHEQYF. The CDR3 DNA follows: TGTGCCAGCAGCGTAGGGGAGGGAGGACAGGGGAAGTTAGCGGGAAACGTCCACGAGCAGTACTTC.

The rearrangement uses TRBV7-6 and TRBJ2-1; TRBD2 matches 9 bases. Germline CDR1 is SGHVS and CDR2 is FNYEAQ. J lost 8 bases, V lost 5 bases, and 10 bases had no gene match. The CDR3 has 15 residues. CDR3 DNA sequence: TGTGCCAGCAGCAAAATAGCGGGAGCGGCGGATGAGCAGTTCTTC. The encoded protein is CASSKIAGAADEQFF.

The chain has TRBV7-9 and TRBJ2-4, with 9 bases lining up with TRBD1. J gave up 6 bases and V 4 bases, and 4 bases lay outside the gene matches. This CDR3 is built from 14 residues. Per germline, CDR1 SEHNR and CDR2 FQNEAQ (reference sequence). The CDR3 DNA sequence: TGTGCCAGCAGCTCAGGGACAGGGATAAACATTCAGTACTTC. Translating it yields CASSSGTGINIQYF.

The V gene is TRBV30, the J gene TRBJ1-1, with 10 bases matching TRBD1. Germline V CDR1 and CDR2: GTSNPN, SVGIG (reference sequence). V was pared by 3 bases and J by 4 bases, with 11 bases of the junction left unmatched. The CDR3 covers 16 residues. CDR3 sequence (DNA): TGTGCCTGGAGCAGGACAGGGGGTGGGGTTGTCACTGAAGCTTTCTTT. Protein product: CAWSRTGGGVVTEAFF.